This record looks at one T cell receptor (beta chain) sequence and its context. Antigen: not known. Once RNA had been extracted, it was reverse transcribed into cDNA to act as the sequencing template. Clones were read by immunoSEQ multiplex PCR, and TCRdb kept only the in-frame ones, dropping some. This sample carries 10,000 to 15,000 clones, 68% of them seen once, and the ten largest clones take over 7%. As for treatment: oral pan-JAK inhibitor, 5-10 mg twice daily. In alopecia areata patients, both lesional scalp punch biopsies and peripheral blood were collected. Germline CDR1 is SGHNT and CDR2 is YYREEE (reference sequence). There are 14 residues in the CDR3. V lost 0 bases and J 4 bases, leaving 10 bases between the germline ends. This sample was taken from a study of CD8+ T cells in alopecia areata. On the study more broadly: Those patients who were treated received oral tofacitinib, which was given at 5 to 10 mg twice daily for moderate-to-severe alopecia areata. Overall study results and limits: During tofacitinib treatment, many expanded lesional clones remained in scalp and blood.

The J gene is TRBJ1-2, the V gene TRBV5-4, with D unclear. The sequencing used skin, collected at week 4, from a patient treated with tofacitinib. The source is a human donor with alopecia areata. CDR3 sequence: CASSLEGRSYGYTF. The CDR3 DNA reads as TGTGCCAGCAGCTTGGAGGGCAGGAGCTATGGCTACACCTTC.